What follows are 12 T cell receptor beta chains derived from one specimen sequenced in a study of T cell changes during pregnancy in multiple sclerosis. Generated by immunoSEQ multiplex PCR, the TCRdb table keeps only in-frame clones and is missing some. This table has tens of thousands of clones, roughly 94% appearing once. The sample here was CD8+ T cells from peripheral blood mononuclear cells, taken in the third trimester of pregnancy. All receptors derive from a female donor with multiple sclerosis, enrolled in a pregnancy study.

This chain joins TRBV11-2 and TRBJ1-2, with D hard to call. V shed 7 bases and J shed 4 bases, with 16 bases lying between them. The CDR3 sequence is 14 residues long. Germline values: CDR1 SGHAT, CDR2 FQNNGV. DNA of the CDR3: TGTGCCAGCAACCCGGCGGGAACTTTCTATGGCTACACCTTC. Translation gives CASNPAGTFYGYTF.

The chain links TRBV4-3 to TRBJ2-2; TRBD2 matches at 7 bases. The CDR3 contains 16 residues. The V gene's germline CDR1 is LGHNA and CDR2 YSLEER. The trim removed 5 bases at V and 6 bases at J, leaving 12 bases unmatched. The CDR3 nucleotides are TGCGCCAGCAGCGGACTAAGAGGGCTAGCGGCCGGGGAGCTGTTTTTT. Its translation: CASSGLRGLAAGELFF.

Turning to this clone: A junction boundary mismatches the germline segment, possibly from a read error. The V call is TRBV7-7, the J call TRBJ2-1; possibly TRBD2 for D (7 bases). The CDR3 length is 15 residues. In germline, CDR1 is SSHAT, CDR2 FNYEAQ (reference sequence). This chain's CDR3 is CASSPLGGLNNEQFF. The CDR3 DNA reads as TGTGCTAGCAGCCCGCTCGGGGGGCTGAACAATGAGCAGTTCTTC.

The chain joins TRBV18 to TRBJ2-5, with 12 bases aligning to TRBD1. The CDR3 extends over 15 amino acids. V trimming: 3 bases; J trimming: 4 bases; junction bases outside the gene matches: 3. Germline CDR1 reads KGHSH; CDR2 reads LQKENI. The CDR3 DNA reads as TGTGCCAGCTCACCGGGACAGGGGGCCGGAGAGACCCAGTACTTC. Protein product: CASSPGQGAGETQYF.

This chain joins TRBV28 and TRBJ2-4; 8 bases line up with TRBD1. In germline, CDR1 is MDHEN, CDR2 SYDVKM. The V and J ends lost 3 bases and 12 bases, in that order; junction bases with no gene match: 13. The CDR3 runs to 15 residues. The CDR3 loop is CASSFSDREKKTQYF. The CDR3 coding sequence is TGTGCCAGCAGTTTCTCGGACAGGGAGAAAAAAACTCAGTACTTC. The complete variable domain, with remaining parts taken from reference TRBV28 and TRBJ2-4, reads DVKVTQSSRYLVKRTGEKVFLECVQDMDHENMFWYRQDPGLGLRLIYFSYDVKMKEKGDIPEGYSVSREKKERFSLILESASTNQTSMYLCASSFSDREKKTQYFGAGTRLSVL.

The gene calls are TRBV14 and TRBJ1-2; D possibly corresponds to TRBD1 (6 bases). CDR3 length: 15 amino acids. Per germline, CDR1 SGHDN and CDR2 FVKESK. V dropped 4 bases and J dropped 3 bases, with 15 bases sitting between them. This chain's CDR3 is CASSPRQELYYGYTF. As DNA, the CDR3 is TGTGCCAGCAGCCCCCGACAGGAACTTTACTATGGCTACACCTTC.

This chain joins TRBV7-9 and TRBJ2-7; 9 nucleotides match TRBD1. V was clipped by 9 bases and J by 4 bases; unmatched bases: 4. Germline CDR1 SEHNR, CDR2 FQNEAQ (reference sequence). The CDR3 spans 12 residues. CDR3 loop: CASGTGTYEQYF. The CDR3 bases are TGTGCCAGTGGGACAGGGACTTACGAGCAGTACTTC.

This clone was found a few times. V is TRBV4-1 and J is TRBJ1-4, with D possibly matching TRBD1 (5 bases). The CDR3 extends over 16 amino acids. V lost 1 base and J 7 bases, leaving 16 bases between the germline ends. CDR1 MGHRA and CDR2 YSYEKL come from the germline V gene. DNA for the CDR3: TGCGCCAGCAGCCAAGGAGTAGCAGGGATGGGTGAAAAACTGTTTTTT. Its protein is CASSQGVAGMGEKLFF.

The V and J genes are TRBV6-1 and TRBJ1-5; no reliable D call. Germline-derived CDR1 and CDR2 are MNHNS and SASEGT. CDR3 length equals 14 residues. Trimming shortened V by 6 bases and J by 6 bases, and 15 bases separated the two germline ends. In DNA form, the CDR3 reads TGTGCCAGCAGCCGGGGAGGGTTGGGTCAGCCCCAGCATTTT. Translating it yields CASSRGGLGQPQHF.

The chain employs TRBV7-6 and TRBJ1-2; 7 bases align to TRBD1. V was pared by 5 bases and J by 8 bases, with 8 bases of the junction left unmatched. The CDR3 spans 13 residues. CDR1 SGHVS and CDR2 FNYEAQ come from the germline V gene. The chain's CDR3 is CASSPAGGLGYTF. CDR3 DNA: TGTGCCAGCAGCCCCGCAGGGGGTTTGGGCTACACCTTC.

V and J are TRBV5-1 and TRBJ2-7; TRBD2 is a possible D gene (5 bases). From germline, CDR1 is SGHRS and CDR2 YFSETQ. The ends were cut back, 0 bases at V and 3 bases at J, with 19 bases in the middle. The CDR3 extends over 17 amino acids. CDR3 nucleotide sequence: TGCGCCAGCAGCTTGGAGCGAGAGGGATTCCCCGGCTACGAGCAGTACTTC. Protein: CASSLEREGFPGYEQYF. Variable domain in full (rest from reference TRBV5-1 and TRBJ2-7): KAGVTQTPRYLIKTRGQQVTLSCSPISGHRSVSWYQQTPGQGLQFLFEYFSETQRNKGNFPGRFSGRQFSNSRSEMNVSTLELGDSALYLCASSLEREGFPGYEQYFGPGTRLTVT.

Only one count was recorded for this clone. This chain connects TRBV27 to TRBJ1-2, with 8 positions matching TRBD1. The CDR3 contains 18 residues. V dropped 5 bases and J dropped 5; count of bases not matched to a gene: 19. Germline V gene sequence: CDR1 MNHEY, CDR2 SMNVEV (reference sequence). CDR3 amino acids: CASSRGQGEPTSRYGYTF. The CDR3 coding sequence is TGTGCCAGCAGTAGAGGACAGGGCGAGCCGACCTCTAGATATGGCTACACCTTC.